These 28 T cell receptor beta chains originate from one sample sequenced in a study of patients and donors after allogeneic stem cell transplantation (dated by TCRdb to the early 2020s). The method was RT-PCR. The sequencer listed for this sample is NextSeq 550. TCRdb reran the public reads through fastp at Q25 and MiXCR, keeping productive beta chains. Every entry covers one CDR3 protein and lists the most common genes and DNA from its rows. A total of fewer than 500,000 distinct CDR3 sequences appear in this sample, 16% of them only once. Roughly 7.2% of the sample is held by the ten biggest clonotypes. Sequenced material: blood, either unsorted or a sorted T cell fraction (not recorded which). All receptors come from a human donor who was either an allogeneic HSCT recipient or a stem cell or donor lymphocyte infusion donor (not recorded which). It is not recorded whose cells these are; they may come from a transplant donor.

This clonotype was counted between two and nine times. The chain combines TRBV12-3 or TRBV12-4 with TRBJ1-4; 10 bases match TRBD1. V trimming: 1 base; J trimming: 1 base; junction bases outside the gene matches: 3. The CDR3 has 17 amino acids. The CDR3 DNA reads as TGTGCCAGCAGTTTAGGCCGGGACAGGGGAACTAATGAAAAACTGTTTTTT. Protein sequence: CASSLGRDRGTNEKLFF.

This chain joins TRBV5-1 and TRBJ1-3, with TRBD1 matching 7 bases. Germline V CDR1 and CDR2: SGHRS, YFSETQ. CDR3 length: 16 residues. The J segment lost 0 bases and the V segment lost 4 bases, leaving 7 bases of the junction unmatched. The CDR3 loop is CASSPDRASSGNTIYF. The CDR3 DNA sequence: TGCGCCAGCAGCCCTGACAGGGCGAGCTCTGGAAACACCATATATTTT. Complete variable domain (other parts from reference TRBV5-1 and TRBJ1-3): KAGVTQTPRYLIKTRGQQVTLSCSPISGHRSVSWYQQTPGQGLQFLFEYFSETQRNKGNFPGRFSGRQFSNSRSEMNVSTLELGDSALYLCASSPDRASSGNTIYFGEGSWLTVV.

This rearrangement joins TRBV7-2 to TRBJ2-3, with D perhaps matching TRBD2 (6 bases). The ends were cut back, 3 bases at V and 3 bases at J, with 13 bases in the middle. This CDR3 contains 15 residues. CDR1 and CDR2 from the germline V gene are SGHTA and FQGNSA. CDR3 protein: CASSFLGLLTDTQYF. The DNA for the CDR3 is TGTGCCAGCAGCTTCCTGGGACTCCTGACAGATACGCAGTATTTT.

This clonotype was seen a handful of times. This rearrangement joins TRBV10-3 to TRBJ1-2, with 12 nucleotides matching TRBD1. There are 15 residues in the CDR3. Looked up from germline, CDR1 is ENHRY and CDR2 is SYGVKD. Trimming cost V 10 bases and J 2 bases; bases outside gene matches: 8. This CDR3 is CATGGQGARNYGYTF. For the CDR3, the DNA is TGTGCCACCGGGGGACAGGGGGCAAGGAACTATGGCTACACCTTC.

Only a few counts were recorded for this clonotype. V is TRBV5-6 and J is TRBJ2-7; a weak D match, TRBD1 (6 bases). This CDR3 region has 16 residues. From germline, CDR1 is SGHDT and CDR2 YYEEEE. V was shortened by 4 bases and J by 6 bases, with 23 bases between the two germline ends. Here the CDR3 DNA reads TGTGCCAGCAGCCGACGGAAAGGAACAGGGAACGGCGAGCAGTACTTC. It specifies CASSRRKGTGNGEQYF.

In its sample, this clonotype was seen a few times. The CDR3 DNA follows: TGTGCCAGCAGCTTGGTCCCAGGGAAGGGGAACACTGAAGCTTTCTTT. Encoded protein: CASSLVPGKGNTEAFF. The V and J genes are TRBV5-5 and TRBJ1-1, with D perhaps TRBD1 (5 bases). The CDR3 is made up of 16 amino acids. In germline, CDR1 is SGHKS, CDR2 YYEKEE (reference sequence). The V gene lost 0 bases and the J gene lost 1 base, with 13 bases spanning the gap.

The CDR3 reads CASSEYPPQGNTEAFF. CDR3 bases: TGTGCCAGCAGTGAATACCCCCCACAGGGGAACACTGAAGCTTTCTTT. This chain links TRBV25-1 with TRBJ1-1; the D gene is possibly TRBD1 (6 bases). The V gene lost 0 bases and the J gene lost 1 base, with 12 bases spanning the gap. The CDR3 consists of 16 residues. CDR1 MGHDK and CDR2 SYGVNS come from the germline V gene. The full variable domain, in which reference TRBV25-1 and TRBJ1-1 provide the parts outside the CDR3, is EADIYQTPRYLVIGTGKKITLECSQTMGHDKMYWYQQDPGMELHLIHYSYGVNSTEKGDLSSESTVSRIRTEHFPLTLESARPSHTSQYLCASSEYPPQGNTEAFFGQGTRLTVV.

There are many counts of this clonotype. The genes are TRBV7-3 and TRBJ2-2; D not certain. The V end was cut by 4 bases, the J end by 1 base, with 7 bases between. This CDR3 spans 14 amino acids. The germline V gene has CDR1 SGHTA and CDR2 FQGTGA. This chain's CDR3 is CASSSIGNTGELFF. CDR3 nucleotide sequence: TGTGCCAGCAGCTCAATCGGGAACACCGGGGAGCTGTTTTTT. The full variable domain, its missing parts supplied by reference TRBV7-3 and TRBJ2-2, is GAGVSQTPSNKVTEKGKYVELRCDPISGHTALYWYRQSLGQGPEFLIYFQGTGAADDSGLPNDRFFAVRPEGSVSTLKIQRTERGDSAVYLCASSSIGNTGELFFGEGSRLTVL.

The chain carries TRBV20-1 and TRBJ2-7; 8 bases map to TRBD1. Germline CDR1 reads DFQATT; CDR2 reads SNEGSKA (reference sequence). This CDR3 has 18 residues. With V trimmed by 0 bases and J by 2 bases, 15 bases remained unmatched. The DNA for the CDR3 is TGCAGTGCTAGAGATCCCCAGACAGGGGCCATGAGGCCCTACGAGCAGTACTTC. Residues: CSARDPQTGAMRPYEQYF.

The chain is built from TRBV2 and TRBJ2-2; 10 nucleotides line up with TRBD2. With 7 bases clipped from V and 2 bases from J, the junction kept 4 bases outside the gene matches. The CDR3 sequence is 15 residues long. The V gene's germline CDR1 is SNHLY and CDR2 FYNNEI. The CDR3 region has the DNA TGTGCCAGCAAGGCTAGCGGGAGTAACACCGGGGAGCTGTTTTTT. Protein: CASKASGSNTGELFF.

This sequence joins TRBV5-4 and TRBJ2-1; D possibly corresponds to TRBD2 (6 bases). CDR1 SGHNT and CDR2 YYREEE come from the germline V gene (reference sequence). The CDR3 has 15 residues. V was trimmed by 1 base and J by 4 bases, leaving 12 bases between them. In DNA, the CDR3 is TGTGCCAGCAGCTTGAAGCTAGCGCAATACAATGAGCAGTTCTTC. It codes for CASSLKLAQYNEQFF.

V is TRBV5-6 and J is TRBJ1-2, with D perhaps TRBD1 (5 bases). Germline values: CDR1 SGHDT, CDR2 YYEEEE. Deletions cut 1 base from V and 5 bases from J, with 12 bases between. This CDR3 is 14 amino acids long. The CDR3 nucleotides read TGTGCCAGCAGCTTGTCAAAGGGGTCTTATGGCTACACCTTC. Its protein product is CASSLSKGSYGYTF.

This clonotype was counted a few times. The DNA for the CDR3 is TGTGCCAGCAGCTTAACTTTGTCGAACACTGAAGCTTTCTTT. It encodes CASSLTLSNTEAFF. The V call is TRBV7-9, the J call TRBJ1-1, with unresolved D. The CDR3 is 14 amino acids. CDR1 is SEHNR and CDR2 is FQNEAQ in the germline V gene (reference sequence). Trimming pared 2 bases from V and 1 base from J, leaving 8 bases between.

CDR3 amino acids: CASSQWVLAGGPNEQFF. The CDR3 DNA is TGCGCCAGCAGCCAATGGGTTCTAGCGGGGGGGCCCAATGAGCAGTTCTTC. The chain links TRBV4-1 to TRBJ2-1; TRBD2 matches 12 bases. Germline V CDR1 and CDR2: MGHRA, YSYEKL. V was clipped by 2 bases and J by 6 bases; unmatched bases: 8. The CDR3 has 17 residues.

The sample holds a few counts of this clonotype. V and J are TRBV4-2 and TRBJ2-1; 8 bases line up with TRBD2. V lost 5 bases and J lost 7; bases outside the gene matches: 7. Germline V gene sequence: CDR1 LGHNA, CDR2 YNFKEQ. The CDR3 is 14 residues long. As DNA, the CDR3 is TGTGCCAGCAGCGAGAGCGGGAGTGGAAATGAGCAGTTCTTC. Translating gives CASSESGSGNEQFF.

There are a few counts of this clonotype. The gene calls are TRBV11-3 and TRBJ2-7, with D tentatively TRBD1 or TRBD2 (6 bases each). This CDR3 comprises 15 residues. Trimming took off 2 bases at V and 2 bases at J, with 13 bases between the two ends. Germline V CDR1 and CDR2: SGHNT, YENEEA. The CDR3 is CASSLRGTCPYEQYF. Written as DNA, the CDR3 is TGTGCCAGCAGCTTAAGGGGGACTTGTCCCTACGAGCAGTACTTC.

This clonotype was detected a few times. The rearrangement links TRBV10-3 to TRBJ2-3; D uncertain. CDR3 size: 17 residues. V lost 0 bases, J lost 2 bases, and 15 bases lay in between. Germline lookup yields CDR1 ENHRY and CDR2 SYGVKD. Here the CDR3 DNA reads TGTGCCATCAGTGAGTCGAACCAACCAGTACTCACAGATACGCAGTATTTT. Residues: CAISESNQPVLTDTQYF.

The gene calls are TRBV5-1 and TRBJ2-7; D is perhaps TRBD2 (6 bases). Trimming stripped 4 bases from V and 6 bases from J, with 11 bases between. The CDR3 spans 12 residues. Germline loops: CDR1 SGHRS, CDR2 YFSETQ. This chain's CDR3 is CASSMTRIEQYF. The CDR3 coding sequence is TGCGCCAGCAGCATGACTAGGATCGAGCAGTACTTC.

The chain has TRBV4-2 and TRBJ1-6; 12 nucleotides align to TRBD1. The CDR3 has 17 residues. Germline V gives CDR1 LGHNA, CDR2 YNFKEQ. The ends lost 4 bases at V and 11 bases at J; junction bases unmatched: 12. The CDR3 region is CASSLTGTGGPRAPLHF. CDR3 bases: TGTGCCAGCAGCCTTACCGGGACAGGGGGCCCAAGGGCACCCCTCCACTTT.

This chain links TRBV3-1 with TRBJ2-7, with unresolved D. The CDR3 totals 16 residues. Germline V lookup: CDR1 LGHDT, CDR2 YNNKEL (reference sequence). V dropped 1 base and J dropped 0 bases, with 13 bases sitting between them. Here the CDR3 DNA reads TGTGCCAGCAGCCAAGGGGCGGCGGATTACTCCTACGAGCAGTACTTC. Residues: CASSQGAADYSYEQYF.

This clonotype was observed a few times. The rearrangement links TRBV15 to TRBJ1-1; a weak D match, TRBD1 (5 bases). With 3 bases removed from V and 6 bases from J, the gap between germline ends came to 8 bases. The CDR3 length is 12 residues. Germline V gene lookup returns CDR1 LNHNV and CDR2 YYDKDF (reference sequence). The CDR3 sequence: CATSRQGPEAFF. In DNA, the CDR3 is TGTGCCACCAGCAGGCAGGGTCCTGAAGCTTTCTTT.

The chain recombines TRBV9 with TRBJ2-7; D remains ambiguous. CDR3 length: 14 residues. Germline CDR1 reads SGDLS; CDR2 reads YYNGEE. Between the trimmed V and J ends, which lost 0 bases and 3 bases, there was a span of 10 bases. CDR3 DNA sequence: TGTGCCAGCAGCGTAGGTAACGGAAACTACGAGCAGTACTTC. This encodes CASSVGNGNYEQYF.

This clonotype was detected ten times or more. The chain couples TRBV29-1 to TRBJ1-1; D ambiguous. V was shortened by 7 bases and J by 0 bases, with 12 bases between the two germline ends. Germline V gene sequence: CDR1 SQVTM, CDR2 ANQGSEA. The CDR3 runs 13 residues. CDR3 residues: CSAHDGLNTEAFF. For the CDR3, the DNA is TGCAGCGCCCATGATGGCTTGAACACTGAAGCTTTCTTT. The full variable domain, in which reference TRBV29-1 and TRBJ1-1 provide the parts outside the CDR3, is SAVISQKPSRDICQRGTSLTIQCQVDSQVTMMFWYRQQPGQSLTLIATANQGSEATYESGFVIDKFPISRPNLTFSTLTVSNMSPEDSSIYLCSAHDGLNTEAFFGQGTRLTVV.

V is TRBV27 and J is TRBJ1-5; D uncertain. This CDR3 is 16 amino acids long. The V gene lost 2 bases and the J gene lost 6 bases, with 17 bases spanning the gap. Germline V CDR1 and CDR2: MNHEY, SMNVEV (reference sequence). This chain's CDR3 is CASSLEGRIGFQPQHF. The CDR3 DNA reads as TGTGCCAGCAGTTTAGAGGGCAGGATCGGTTTTCAGCCCCAGCATTTT.

This rearrangement joins TRBV7-9 to TRBJ2-7; D unclear. CDR1 SEHNR and CDR2 FQNEAQ come from the germline V gene (reference sequence). The CDR3 covers 15 residues. V lost 5 bases to trimming and J lost 0 bases, with 14 bases between them. The CDR3: CASSGDWVSSYEQYF. The CDR3 DNA reads TGTGCCAGCAGCGGGGATTGGGTCTCCTCCTACGAGCAGTACTTC.

This clonotype was recorded a few times. One end of the junction does not line up with germline, which may come from a read error. J is TRBJ2-5 and V is TRBV7-3, with D perhaps TRBD1 (6 bases). The length of the CDR3 is 16 residues. Germline V gene lookup returns CDR1 SGHTA and CDR2 FQGTGA. CDR3 nucleotide sequence: TGTGCCAGCAGTTTAAGGGGCAGGGGCCTACCAGAGACCCAGTACTTC. It encodes CASSLRGRGLPETQYF.

This rearrangement joins TRBV20-1 to TRBJ2-7; a possible D gene is TRBD1 (5 bases). The V gene's germline CDR1 is DFQATT and CDR2 SNEGSKA (reference sequence). The length of the CDR3 is 15 residues. Trimming shortened V by 2 bases and J by 3 bases, and 17 bases separated the two germline ends. The CDR3, as DNA: TGCAGTGCTAGAAACTTGGGCGACAGTGACTACGAGCAGTACTTC. The encoded protein is CSARNLGDSDYEQYF.

The chain joins TRBV18 to TRBJ2-2, with no clear D. This CDR3 is built from 13 residues. The germline V gene has CDR1 KGHSH and CDR2 LQKENI. V was shortened by 2 bases and J by 1 base, with 2 bases between the two germline ends. The CDR3: CASSPMNTGELFF. The CDR3 coding sequence is TGTGCCAGCTCACCAATGAACACCGGGGAGCTGTTTTTT.